A single sample gave rise to the 25 T cell receptor beta chains below, sequenced in a study of monozygotic twins with inflammatory bowel disease. TCRdb re-called the 5' RACE reads and shows each CDR3 protein once, DNA omitted. The sample holds under 150,000 distinct CDR3 sequences. Sequencing was done on a sample of blood. The source of these receptors is a human donor with ulcerative colitis or Crohn's disease, or a healthy co-twin of an affected twin (not recorded which).

V gene TRBV5-1 combines with J gene TRBJ2-2; there is no DNA to check the TCRdb D call of TRBD1. This CDR3 has 14 amino acids. Germline-derived CDR1 and CDR2 are SGHRS and YFSETQ. CDR3 amino acids: CASSQGQGLGELFF.

The gene calls are TRBV5-6 and TRBJ2-5. Germline-derived CDR1 and CDR2 are SGHDT and YYEEEE. The CDR3 length is 13 residues. CDR3 sequence: CASSYRRTETQYF.

V is TRBV12-3 or TRBV12-4 and J is TRBJ1-1. The CDR3 is made up of 14 amino acids. The CDR3 region is CASSFVQANTEAFF.

The gene calls are TRBV11-2 and TRBJ2-7; the TCRdb D gene call, TRBD1, has no DNA to confirm it. The CDR3 runs to 15 residues. The V gene's germline CDR1 is SGHAT and CDR2 FQNNGV. Here the CDR3 reads CASSLGQGANNEQYF.

The chain joins TRBV5-4 to TRBJ1-3. CDR1 is SGHNT, CDR2 YYREEE, per germline (reference sequence). The CDR3 consists of 15 residues. CDR3 loop: CASSSGAGSGNTIYF.

The chain uses TRBV7-3 and TRBJ2-5; TCRdb picks TRBD1, but there is no DNA to check that call. CDR3 length equals 14 residues. Looked up from germline, CDR1 is SGHTA and CDR2 is FQGTGA. The CDR3 loop reads CPSSLLGGQETQYF.

V gene TRBV28 combines with J gene TRBJ1-2. This CDR3 is 12 amino acids long. Germline CDR1 and CDR2: MDHEN and SYDVKM. CDR3 loop: CASGLGYYGYTF.

The chain has TRBV29-1 and TRBJ2-1; TCRdb gives TRBD1 as the D gene, but with no DNA this cannot be confirmed. This CDR3 region has 14 residues. Germline CDR1 SQVTM, CDR2 ANQGSEA. This chain's CDR3 is CSVLGTLTYNEQFF.

The gene calls are TRBV7-9 and TRBJ2-1; with no DNA, the TCRdb D assignment of TRBD2 cannot be verified. The CDR3 runs to 16 residues. Germline V gene sequence: CDR1 SEHNR, CDR2 FQNEAQ (reference sequence). CDR3 loop: CASSPPGTSGANEQFF.

The CDR3 spells CASSLTAPYEQYF. The V call is TRBV7-2, the J call TRBJ2-7. Germline CDR1 and CDR2: SGHTA and FQGNSA. The CDR3 totals 13 residues.

The gene calls are TRBV9 and TRBJ2-2; TCRdb selects TRBD1, and the lack of DNA leaves this call unchecked. Germline CDR1 and CDR2: SGDLS and YYNGEE. This CDR3 is built from 16 residues. The CDR3 is CASTFSTGRPPGELFF.

The chain carries TRBV5-4 and TRBJ1-1. The CDR3 has 14 residues. Germline CDR1 is SGHNT and CDR2 is YYREEE (reference sequence). The CDR3 reads CASGRGQGYTEAFF.

The V and J genes are TRBV7-2 and TRBJ2-7; TCRdb's D call, TRBD2, is unchecked because there is no DNA. CDR1 is SGHTA and CDR2 is FQGNSA in the germline V gene. CDR3 length equals 16 residues. This CDR3 reads CASSLATTLRELEQYF.

V usage is TRBV14 and J usage is TRBJ1-6. This CDR3 has 18 amino acids. Germline V gives CDR1 SGHDN, CDR2 FVKESK. The CDR3 is CASSQDLVGVSYNSPLHF.

The chain joins TRBV6-1 to TRBJ2-1; the TCRdb call, TRBD1, lacks DNA for checking. The CDR3 is made up of 15 amino acids. Germline V CDR1 and CDR2: MNHNS, SASEGT. The CDR3 region is CASGARGPTLGEQFF.

The chain links TRBV28 to TRBJ2-1; there is no DNA to check the TCRdb D call of TRBD2. There are 17 residues in the CDR3. Per the germline V gene, CDR1 is MDHEN and CDR2 is SYDVKM. CDR3 residues: CASSKGTAISSYNEQFF.

V usage is TRBV3-1 and J usage is TRBJ1-1; TCRdb's assignment of TRBD1 cannot be checked, as there is no DNA. The CDR3 extends over 14 amino acids. CDR1 and CDR2 from the germline V gene are LGHDT and YNNKEL (reference sequence). CDR3 protein: CASSRPGGATEAFF.

The chain carries TRBV5-1 and TRBJ2-7; the TCRdb D gene call, TRBD2, has no DNA to confirm it. Germline loops: CDR1 SGHRS, CDR2 YFSETQ. CDR3 length: 15 residues. CDR3: CASRTAGGGSYEQYF.

This chain uses TRBV11-2 with TRBJ2-5; without DNA, the TCRdb call of TRBD2 cannot be checked. Germline-derived CDR1 and CDR2 are SGHAT and FQNNGV. The CDR3 extends over 18 amino acids. CDR3 region: CASSSPGLAGLYQETQYF.

The rearrangement links TRBV7-2 to TRBJ2-5; lacking DNA, the TRBD1 call made by TCRdb goes unchecked. Germline-derived CDR1 and CDR2 are SGHTA and FQGNSA. The CDR3 extends over 15 amino acids. The CDR3 loop reads CATPGDSFDQETQYF. The full variable domain, its missing parts supplied by reference TRBV7-2 and TRBJ2-5, is GAGVSQSPSNKVTEKGKDVELRCDPISGHTALYWYRQSLGQGLEFLIYFQGNSAPDKSGLPSDRFSAERTGGSVSTLTIQRTQQEDSAVYLCATPGDSFDQETQYFGPGTRLLVL.

The genes are TRBV5-1 and TRBJ2-4; TCRdb picks TRBD2, but there is no DNA to check that call. Germline-derived CDR1 and CDR2 are SGHRS and YFSETQ. This CDR3 region has 17 residues. CDR3 region: CASSLVKASGGTNIQYF.

The chain carries TRBV7-9 and TRBJ1-2. The germline gives CDR1 SEHNR, CDR2 FQNEAQ (reference sequence). This CDR3 has 12 amino acids. The chain's CDR3 is CASSPQTGGYTF.

V usage is TRBV7-9 and J usage is TRBJ2-7; TCRdb picks TRBD1, but there is no DNA to check that call. The CDR3 is 14 residues long. In germline, CDR1 is SEHNR, CDR2 FQNEAQ (reference sequence). The CDR3 loop reads CASSLVGGSYEQYF.

The J gene is TRBJ2-7, the V gene TRBV11-2; the D call of TRBD1 rests on TCRdb alone, since no DNA is present to check it. The CDR3 is made up of 12 amino acids. Germline loops: CDR1 SGHAT, CDR2 FQNNGV. CDR3 amino acids: CASSSDRGEQYF.

The rearrangement uses TRBV7-9 and TRBJ2-2. CDR3 length equals 14 residues. Germline lookup yields CDR1 SEHNR and CDR2 FQNEAQ (reference sequence). CDR3 residues: CASSLGRLSGELFF.